The 14 T cell receptor beta chains below all came from one sample that was sequenced in a study of CD8 T cells in Susac syndrome. Reverse transcription of 0.5 to 1 ug RNA was performed with random hexamers. TCRdb fed the immunoSEQ multiplex PCR reads into MiXCR, producing one record per CDR3 protein. The top ten clones hold 0.11% of a sample with 250,000 to 350,000 distinct CDR3 sequences, about 85% of them seen once. Material for sequencing was CD8+ T cells from PBMCs. All receptors come from a human donor with multiple sclerosis.

The chain has TRBV27 and TRBJ2-7, with 16 bases lining up with TRBD2. The trim removed 5 bases at V and 5 bases at J, leaving 6 bases unmatched. CDR3 length: 16 residues. In germline, CDR1 is MNHEY, CDR2 SMNVEV (reference sequence). This CDR3 is CASSPGTSGRVHEQYF. For the CDR3, the DNA is TGTGCCAGCAGTCCCGGGACTAGCGGGAGGGTCCACGAGCAGTACTTC.

V is TRBV7-2 and J is TRBJ2-1; D may be TRBD2 (6 bases). Germline values: CDR1 SGHTA, CDR2 FQGNSA. Trimming cost V 1 base and J 2 bases, with 9 bases left between them. The CDR3 covers 15 residues. CDR3 DNA sequence: TGTGCCAGCAGCTTAGATAGACTAGCCTACAATGAGCAGTTCTTC. It translates to CASSLDRLAYNEQFF.

The gene calls are TRBV30 and TRBJ2-7; D unresolved. From germline, CDR1 is GTSNPN and CDR2 SVGIG (reference sequence). Trimming pared 4 bases from V and 2 bases from J, leaving 9 bases between. CDR3 length: 12 residues. The CDR3 region has the DNA TGTGCCTGGACAGATGTTACCTACGAGCAGTACTTC. It translates to CAWTDVTYEQYF.

The gene calls are TRBV5-1 and TRBJ2-1, with 7 bases that match TRBD2. V gave up 3 bases and J gave up 7 bases; unmatched junction bases: 16. Germline CDR1 reads SGHRS; CDR2 reads YFSETQ. This CDR3 contains 17 residues. CDR3 in DNA: TGCGCCAGCAGCTATAATCCGGGAGGTTTCCTCGTTAATGAGCAGTTCTTC. It yields the protein CASSYNPGGFLVNEQFF.

This clonotype was recorded only once. The V gene is TRBV20-1, the J gene TRBJ1-4, with 8 bases fitting TRBD1. Looked up from germline, CDR1 is DFQATT and CDR2 is SNEGSKA (reference sequence). V dropped 1 base and J dropped 4; count of bases not matched to a gene: 11. This CDR3 is 17 amino acids long. The CDR3 sequence is CSARAIGQGAINEKLFF. In DNA form, the CDR3 reads TGCAGTGCTAGAGCCATTGGACAGGGAGCGATTAATGAAAAACTGTTTTTT.

Details on this clonotype: The final CDR3 position lacks the conserved phenylalanine or tryptophan, pointing to a likely read error. The V call is TRBV12-3 or TRBV12-4, the J call TRBJ1-1; D gene uncertain. Between the trimmed V and J ends, which lost 6 bases and 7 bases, there was a span of 9 bases. CDR3 length: 11 residues. The CDR3 region is CASSWTDEAFL. CDR3 bases: TGTGCCAGCAGCTGGACGGATGAAGCTTTCCTT.

V gene TRBV2 combines with J gene TRBJ1-1; 11 bases agree with TRBD1. The V gene end was trimmed by 6 bases and the J gene end by 3 bases; junction bases not matched to a gene: 12. The CDR3 consists of 17 residues. CDR1 is SNHLY, CDR2 FYNNEI, per germline. For the CDR3, the DNA is TGTGCCAGCAGACAACCGGGACAGGGGGGAAAGGACACTGAAGCTTTCTTT. It yields the protein CASRQPGQGGKDTEAFF. The full variable domain, rest sourced from reference TRBV2 and TRBJ1-1, is EPEVTQTPSHQVTQMGQEVILRCVPISNHLYFYWYRQILGQKVEFLVSFYNNEISEKSEIFDDQFSVERPDGSNFTLKIRSTKLEDSAMYFCASRQPGQGGKDTEAFFGQGTRLTVV.

This chain links TRBV4-1 with TRBJ1-2, with no clear D. The length of the CDR3 is 17 residues. The germline V gene has CDR1 MGHRA and CDR2 YSYEKL. Trimming removed 2 bases at V and 8 bases at J, with 24 bases between. Here the CDR3 reads CASSQPDAEGLLVGYTF. CDR3 DNA sequence: TGCGCCAGCAGCCAACCTGATGCGGAGGGCCTTTTAGTCGGCTACACCTTC.

This sequence joins TRBV27 and TRBJ1-2; D is possibly TRBD1 (5 bases). CDR1 and CDR2 (germline): MNHEY, SMNVEV (reference sequence). The CDR3 length is 16 residues. The V end was cut by 8 bases, the J end by 1 base, with 20 bases between. CDR3 sequence (DNA): TGTGCCAGCCGCTATCGGGGGGAGAGAAGTAACTATGGCTACACCTTC. Translating it yields CASRYRGERSNYGYTF.

The chain links TRBV7-9 to TRBJ1-2; unclear D gene. This CDR3 has 12 amino acids. V gave up 3 bases and J gave up 3 bases, with 5 bases separating them. The V gene's germline CDR1 is SEHNR and CDR2 FQNEAQ (reference sequence). CDR3 sequence (DNA): TGTGCCAGCAGCTTTCGGGACTATGGCTACACCTTC. It encodes CASSFRDYGYTF.

This chain joins TRBV29-1 and TRBJ2-7, with 8 positions matching TRBD1. CDR3 length: 12 amino acids. V lost 4 bases to trimming and J lost 5 bases; unmatched junction nucleotides: 4. Germline CDR1 reads SQVTM; CDR2 reads ANQGSEA. The CDR3 loop reads CSVGGQVDEQYF. The CDR3 DNA follows: TGCAGCGTTGGGGGACAGGTCGACGAGCAGTACTTC.

For the CDR3, the DNA is TGTGCCAGCAGTTTTAGCGGGAGATTTGGTGAGCAGTTCTTC. Protein: CASSFSGRFGEQFF. The chain combines TRBV27 with TRBJ2-1; TRBD2 agrees at 9 bases. After removal of 3 bases from V and 9 bases from J, the junction contained 6 bases not matched to a gene. The germline V gene encodes CDR1 MNHEY and CDR2 SMNVEV (reference sequence). CDR3 length equals 14 residues.

This chain connects TRBV6-5 to TRBJ1-5; 9 bases line up with TRBD1. The germline V gene has CDR1 MNHEY and CDR2 SVGAGI. The CDR3 has 15 residues. Trimming cost V 6 bases and J 4 bases; bases outside gene matches: 7. In nucleotides, the CDR3 is TGTGCCAGCAGATCCGGGACAGGGTGGAATCAGCCCCAGCATTTT. Translation gives CASRSGTGWNQPQHF.

The rearrangement uses TRBV6-1 and TRBJ1-3; D is unclear. V was trimmed by 1 base and J by 4 bases, leaving 11 bases between them. This CDR3 has 15 amino acids. Germline V lookup: CDR1 MNHNS, CDR2 SASEGT. The CDR3 protein is CASSEGPGLGNTIYF. In DNA, the CDR3 is TGTGCCAGCAGTGAAGGACCCGGGTTGGGAAACACCATATATTTT.